These 19 T cell receptor beta chains share one sample of origin, sequenced in a study of T-cell memory formation after mild COVID-19. TCRdb passed the 5' RACE reads through MiXCR, listing each CDR3 protein once. The sample lists approximately 560,000 distinct CDR3 sequences, roughly 17% occurring once. The sample was PBMCs or a T cell subset sorted from them (not recorded which). These TCRs come from an adult woman who had mild COVID-19 (a few samples of this study predate the infection). Cell type and time point are not known.

This clonotype has a handful of counts. This rearrangement joins TRBV20-1 to TRBJ1-5; the D is unclear. V was trimmed by 0 bases and J by 10 bases, leaving 13 bases between them. Per germline, CDR1 DFQATT and CDR2 SNEGSKA (reference sequence). This CDR3 is built from 13 residues. The CDR3 DNA sequence: TGCAGTGCTAGAGATGTGGGAAGCGGTCCCCAGCATTTT. It codes for CSARDVGSGPQHF.

This CDR3 is CASSGMDSGDEQFF. The CDR3 region has the DNA TGTGCCAGCAGCGGAATGGACTCCGGCGATGAGCAGTTCTTC. This chain joins TRBV11-3 and TRBJ2-1; TRBD2 might be the D (5 bases). Trimming took off 5 bases at V and 8 bases at J, with 16 bases between the two ends. Germline V lookup: CDR1 SGHNT, CDR2 YENEEA. The CDR3 has 14 amino acids.

This clonotype was observed a single time. The J gene is TRBJ2-7, the V gene TRBV29-1; possible D gene TRBD1, 5 bases. Germline CDR1 reads SQVTM; CDR2 reads ANQGSEA. This CDR3 region has 12 residues. Deletions cut 3 bases from V and 6 bases from J, with 12 bases between. CDR3 amino acids: CSVEPLRGEQYF. In nucleotides, the CDR3 is TGCAGCGTTGAGCCATTAAGGGGCGAGCAGTACTTC.

This clonotype was seen a few times. The V and J genes are TRBV20-1 and TRBJ2-1; TRBD2 matches at 7 bases. Germline CDR1 DFQATT, CDR2 SNEGSKA (reference sequence). This CDR3 has 15 amino acids. V was clipped by 3 bases and J by 7 bases; unmatched bases: 12. The CDR3 region is CSASQVGGPGNEQFF. CDR3 in DNA: TGCAGTGCTAGCCAAGTGGGAGGGCCGGGGAATGAGCAGTTCTTC.

This clonotype was counted ten times or more. The rearrangement links TRBV12-3 or TRBV12-4 to TRBJ2-6, with unresolved D. The V and J ends lost 6 bases and 4 bases respectively, with 7 bases between them. The CDR3 has 13 amino acids. The CDR3 loop reads CASRVVGANVLTF. The CDR3 DNA follows: TGTGCCAGCAGGGTCGTCGGGGCCAACGTCCTGACTTTC.

This clonotype has just a few counts. This chain connects TRBV11-1 to TRBJ2-2, with 8 positions matching TRBD1. V lost 5 bases and J lost 5; bases outside the gene matches: 7. The CDR3 extends over 15 amino acids. The germline V gene has CDR1 SGHAT and CDR2 FQDESV (reference sequence). The CDR3 protein is CASSPRTGRTGELFF. CDR3 sequence (DNA): TGTGCCAGCAGCCCCCGGACAGGGAGGACCGGGGAGCTGTTTTTT.

This sequence joins TRBV29-1 and TRBJ1-3; 7 nucleotides align to TRBD1. V gave up 6 bases and J gave up 0 bases; unmatched junction bases: 5. The CDR3 length is 14 residues. CDR1 is SQVTM and CDR2 is ANQGSEA in the germline V gene. CDR3 in amino acids: CSVGTAYSGNTIYF. The CDR3 DNA sequence: TGCAGCGTCGGGACAGCCTACTCTGGAAACACCATATATTTT.

There are a few counts of this clonotype. The chain employs TRBV12-3 or TRBV12-4 and TRBJ2-4, with D maybe TRBD2 (6 bases). The length of the CDR3 is 16 residues. The V and J ends lost 6 bases and 0 bases respectively, with 15 bases between them. The CDR3 protein is CASSTSGALAKNIQYF. The CDR3 DNA is TGTGCCAGCAGCACCTCGGGAGCGCTAGCCAAAAACATTCAGTACTTC.

The sample holds a few counts of this clonotype. The gene calls are TRBV7-3 and TRBJ1-1; TRBD1 aligns across 7 bases. The V gene's germline CDR1 is SGHTA and CDR2 FQGTGA. The J segment lost 4 bases and the V segment lost 5 bases, leaving 7 bases of the junction unmatched. The CDR3 sequence is 14 residues long. In nucleotides, the CDR3 is TGTGCCAGCAGCCCAACGACAGGGTTCACTGAAGCTTTCTTT. This encodes CASSPTTGFTEAFF.

The chain links TRBV7-2 to TRBJ2-3; 13 bases agree with TRBD2. The CDR3 extends over 14 amino acids. The germline V gene encodes CDR1 SGHTA and CDR2 FQGNSA. J lost 9 bases, V lost 4 bases, and 4 bases had no gene match. CDR3 in amino acids: CASSSTSGRRTQYF. The DNA of the CDR3 is TGTGCCAGCAGCTCGACTAGCGGGAGGAGGACGCAGTATTTT.

This clonotype was counted between two and nine times. The rearrangement joins TRBV7-2 to TRBJ2-4; tentatively, D is TRBD1 (5 bases). Germline V gives CDR1 SGHTA, CDR2 FQGNSA. The CDR3 loop spans 17 amino acids. V was cut by 1 base and J by 7 bases, with 20 bases left in between. The CDR3 sequence is CASSLDEVLQGLNIQYF. CDR3 nucleotides: TGTGCCAGCAGCTTAGATGAGGTGTTGCAGGGTTTGAACATTCAGTACTTC.

This clonotype was found a few times. V gene TRBV14 combines with J gene TRBJ2-2, with TRBD2 identical over 9 bases. Trimming removed 4 bases from V and 6 bases from J; junction bases left unmatched: 9. In germline, CDR1 is SGHDN, CDR2 FVKESK. CDR3 length: 16 residues. This CDR3 is CASSPFASGMPGELFF. DNA of the CDR3: TGTGCCAGCAGCCCCTTTGCTAGCGGGATGCCCGGGGAGCTGTTTTTT.

The gene calls are TRBV7-2 and TRBJ1-6; D not resolved. Germline V lookup: CDR1 SGHTA, CDR2 FQGNSA. V lost 8 bases and J lost 10, with 15 bases in between. The CDR3 extends over 13 amino acids. The CDR3 DNA reads TGTGCCAGCTTACGGAGCTATGGGTCACCCCTCCACTTT. Its protein product is CASLRSYGSPLHF.

This clonotype was recorded at least ten times. This sequence joins TRBV7-9 and TRBJ2-7, with 8 bases identical to TRBD1. The CDR3 length is 13 residues. V lost 3 bases, J lost 6 bases, and 4 bases stayed unmatched. Germline CDR1 SEHNR, CDR2 FQNEAQ (reference sequence). DNA for the CDR3: TGTGCCAGCAGCTTCCCAGGGGGCGTCGAGCAGTACTTC. It specifies CASSFPGGVEQYF.

This clonotype was seen a few times. This chain uses TRBV3-1 with TRBJ2-7; D remains ambiguous. With 1 base removed from V and 2 bases from J, the gap between germline ends came to 6 bases. Per germline, CDR1 LGHDT and CDR2 YNNKEL (reference sequence). The CDR3 spans 13 residues. The CDR3 coding sequence is TGTGCCAGCAGCCAAGCCACAGCCTACGAGCAGTACTTC. It yields the protein CASSQATAYEQYF.

This clonotype has just a few counts. The chain links TRBV6-1 to TRBJ2-3; no clear D. The CDR3 has 16 residues. The ends were cut back, 0 bases at V and 0 bases at J, with 10 bases in the middle. Germline CDR1 and CDR2: MNHNS and SASEGT. This chain's CDR3 is CASSEAHWPSTDTQYF. Written as DNA, the CDR3 is TGTGCCAGCAGTGAAGCACATTGGCCTAGCACAGATACGCAGTATTTT.

The V gene is TRBV20-1, the J gene TRBJ2-7, with a tentative D call TRBD2 (5 bases). With 5 bases removed from V and 3 bases from J, the gap between germline ends came to 11 bases. This CDR3 is built from 12 residues. CDR1 and CDR2 from the germline V gene are DFQATT and SNEGSKA (reference sequence). The CDR3 DNA is TGCAGTGCTTACGGGGAAGGCTACGAGCAGTACTTC. Translated, it gives CSAYGEGYEQYF.

The V call is TRBV11-3, the J call TRBJ2-7, with TRBD2 matching 9 bases. The CDR3 covers 18 residues. Germline CDR1 reads SGHNT; CDR2 reads YENEEA. V was clipped by 5 bases and J by 1 base; unmatched bases: 15. CDR3 in DNA: TGTGCCAGCAGCCCCGGAGGTTTGGCGGGAGGGGAATCCTACGAGCAGTACTTC. This gives the protein CASSPGGLAGGESYEQYF.

The chain is built from TRBV7-2 and TRBJ2-2; D is uncertain. Trimming removed 0 bases from V and 6 bases from J, with 8 bases in between. The CDR3 sequence is 14 residues long. The germline CDR1 and CDR2 sequences are SGHTA and FQGNSA. CDR3 sequence reads: CASSLAVYAGELFF. The CDR3 DNA is TGTGCCAGCAGCTTAGCGGTCTATGCCGGGGAGCTGTTTTTT.